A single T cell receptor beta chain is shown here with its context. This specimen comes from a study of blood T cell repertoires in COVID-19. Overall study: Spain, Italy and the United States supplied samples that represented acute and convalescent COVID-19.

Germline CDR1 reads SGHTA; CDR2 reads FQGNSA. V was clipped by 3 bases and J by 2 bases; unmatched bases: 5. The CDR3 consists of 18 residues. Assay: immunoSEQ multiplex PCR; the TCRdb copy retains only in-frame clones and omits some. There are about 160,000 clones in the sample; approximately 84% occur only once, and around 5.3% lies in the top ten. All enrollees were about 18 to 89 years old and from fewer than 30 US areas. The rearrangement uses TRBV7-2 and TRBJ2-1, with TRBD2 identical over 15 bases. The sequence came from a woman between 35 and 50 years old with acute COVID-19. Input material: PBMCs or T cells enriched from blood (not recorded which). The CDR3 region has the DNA TGTGCCAGCAGCTTCCCTAGGACTAGCGGGAGGGCCTACAATGAGCAGTTCTTC. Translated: CASSFPRTSGRAYNEQFF.